These 9 T cell receptor beta chains came from one sample sequenced in a study of T-cell memory formation after mild COVID-19. MiXCR, applied by TCRdb to the 5' RACE reads, yields one record per CDR3 protein. The sample consists of over 60,000 distinct CDR3 sequences, roughly a sixth of them appearing once. The sample taken for sequencing was PBMCs or a T cell subset sorted from them (not recorded which). The receptor set was obtained from an adult woman who had mild COVID-19 (a few samples of this study predate the infection). Cell type and time point are not known.

This clonotype has just a few counts. The chain couples TRBV12-5 to TRBJ2-1; 9 positions agree with TRBD2. The CDR3 has 17 amino acids. The V gene's germline CDR1 is LGHNT and CDR2 FRNRAP. The trim removed 1 base at V and 8 bases at J, leaving 12 bases unmatched. CDR3 protein: CASGLELAGGFDYEQFF. DNA for the CDR3: TGTGCTAGTGGTTTGGAACTAGCGGGCGGATTTGACTATGAGCAGTTCTTC.

J is TRBJ1-6 and V is TRBV6-4, with 7 bases fitting TRBD1. The length of the CDR3 is 15 residues. Germline assignment: CDR1 MRHNA and CDR2 SNTAGT. After removal of 7 bases from V and 3 bases from J, the junction contained 6 bases not matched to a gene. In DNA, the CDR3 is TGTGCCAGCAAACAGGGGTCGAGCTATAATTCACCCCTCCACTTT. Amino acid sequence: CASKQGSSYNSPLHF.

This clonotype was seen more than once but under ten times. This rearrangement joins TRBV7-9 to TRBJ1-5; D not certain. Germline CDR1 SEHNR, CDR2 FQNEAQ (reference sequence). Trimming shortened V by 5 bases and J by 9 bases, and 17 bases separated the two germline ends. This CDR3 is built from 14 residues. The CDR3 sequence is CASSPVREMGPQHF. CDR3 sequence (DNA): TGTGCCAGCAGCCCGGTGAGGGAGATGGGGCCCCAGCATTTT.

This chain uses TRBV7-6 with TRBJ2-5; D is perhaps TRBD1 (6 bases). The CDR3 contains 18 residues. V lost 0 bases to trimming and J lost 1 base, with 18 bases between them. Germline V gene lookup returns CDR1 SGHVS and CDR2 FNYEAQ. CDR3: CASSLAGQGGLGQETQYF. The CDR3 DNA is TGTGCCAGCAGCTTAGCAGGCCAAGGGGGTTTAGGCCAAGAGACCCAGTACTTC.

This clonotype appeared a few times. This chain uses TRBV12-3 or TRBV12-4 with TRBJ2-1; 12 nucleotides align to TRBD2. The CDR3 loop spans 14 amino acids. With V trimmed by 6 bases and J by 8 bases, 5 bases remained unmatched. The CDR3 DNA follows: TGTGCCAGCAGGGCTAGCGGGGGGGCATATGAGCAGTTCTTC. Its translation is CASRASGGAYEQFF.

This clonotype was seen a few times. The chain carries TRBV20-1 and TRBJ1-6; no definite D call. The germline gives CDR1 DFQATT, CDR2 SNEGSKA (reference sequence). The V gene lost 6 bases and the J gene lost 8 bases, with 17 bases spanning the gap. The CDR3 runs to 14 residues. The CDR3 sequence is CSASKGLLDSPLHF. The CDR3 nucleotides read TGCAGTGCCAGTAAAGGGCTCTTAGATTCACCCCTCCACTTT.

The rearrangement joins TRBV7-3 to TRBJ2-3; 7 nucleotides agree with TRBD2. V gave up 5 bases and J gave up 3 bases; unmatched junction bases: 11. Germline V gene lookup returns CDR1 SGHTA and CDR2 FQGTGA. The CDR3 consists of 16 residues. The DNA for the CDR3 is TGTGCCAGCAGCCCGAATTTAGCGGGTGGGACAGATACGCAGTATTTT. Protein: CASSPNLAGGTDTQYF.

The chain couples TRBV7-3 to TRBJ2-5; 12 positions agree with TRBD2. CDR3 size: 18 residues. J was trimmed by 4 bases and V by 5 bases; bases with no gene match: 14. Germline CDR1 reads SGHTA; CDR2 reads FQGTGA. Here the CDR3 DNA reads TGTGCCAGCAGCCGCGGGGCTAGCGGGGGGGCGAGTCGAGAGACCCAGTACTTC. Translation gives CASSRGASGGASRETQYF.

This clonotype showed up just a few times. The chain combines TRBV6-5 with TRBJ2-3; 14 nucleotides align to TRBD2. Germline lookup yields CDR1 MNHEY and CDR2 SVGAGI. The CDR3 length is 16 residues. V shed 5 bases and J 10 bases; nucleotides not matched to a gene: 11. The CDR3 here is CASSHGLAGGQGAQYF. The CDR3 DNA follows: TGTGCCAGCAGTCACGGACTAGCGGGGGGCCAGGGAGCGCAGTATTTT.